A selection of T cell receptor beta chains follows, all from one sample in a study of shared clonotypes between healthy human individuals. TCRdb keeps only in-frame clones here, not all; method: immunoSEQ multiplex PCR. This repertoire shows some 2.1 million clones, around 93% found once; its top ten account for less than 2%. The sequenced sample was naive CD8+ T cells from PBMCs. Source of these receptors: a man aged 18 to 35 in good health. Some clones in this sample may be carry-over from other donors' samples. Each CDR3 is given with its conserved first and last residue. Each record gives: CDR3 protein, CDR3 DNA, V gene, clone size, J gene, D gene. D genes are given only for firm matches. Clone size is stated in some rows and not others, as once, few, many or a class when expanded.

cdr3_aa: CDFGTANTEAFF
cdr3_nt: TGTGACTTTGGGACAGCGAACACTGAAGCTTTCTTT
v_call: TRBV19
clone_size: .
j_call: TRBJ1-1
d_call: TRBD1

cdr3_aa: CASSFGTSGYEQYF
cdr3_nt: TGTGCCAGCAGTTTCGGGACTAGCGGTTACGAGCAGTACTTC
v_call: TRBV28
clone_size: .
j_call: TRBJ2-7
d_call: TRBD2

cdr3_aa: CASSSRDRVYEQYF
cdr3_nt: TGTGCCAGCAGCTCCCGGGACAGGGTCTACGAGCAGTACTTC
v_call: TRBV7-8
clone_size: .
j_call: TRBJ2-7
d_call: TRBD1

cdr3_aa: CASSLRDRVLDEQFF
cdr3_nt: TGTGCCAGCAGCCTCCGGGACAGGGTTTTGGATGAGCAGTTCTTC
v_call: TRBV9
clone_size: .
j_call: TRBJ2-1
d_call: TRBD1

cdr3_aa: CASSSRTGFPGTDTQYF
cdr3_nt: TGTGCCAGCAGCTCGCGCACAGGGTTCCCGGGCACAGATACGCAGTATTTT
v_call: TRBV7-3
clone_size: .
j_call: TRBJ2-3
d_call: .

cdr3_aa: CASVPTQGGHEQYF
cdr3_nt: TGTGCCTCCGTCCCTACCCAAGGGGGCCACGAGCAGTACTTC
v_call: TRBV6-1
clone_size: once
j_call: TRBJ2-7
d_call: TRBD1

cdr3_aa: CSVRGGEKLFF
cdr3_nt: TGCAGCGTTCGAGGGGGGGAAAAACTGTTTTTT
v_call: TRBV29-1
clone_size: .
j_call: TRBJ1-4
d_call: .

cdr3_aa: CASSVPREGDRADTQYF
cdr3_nt: TGTGCCAGCAGCGTCCCCAGAGAGGGGGACAGAGCAGATACGCAGTATTTT
v_call: TRBV9
clone_size: .
j_call: TRBJ2-3
d_call: TRBD1

cdr3_aa: CASGEVLTGELFF
cdr3_nt: TGTGCCAGCGGAGAGGTCCTAACCGGGGAGCTGTTTTTT
v_call: TRBV27
clone_size: few
j_call: TRBJ2-2
d_call: .

cdr3_aa: CASIEARGAGYTF
cdr3_nt: TGTGCCAGTATTGAGGCCAGGGGAGCAGGCTACACCTTC
v_call: TRBV19
clone_size: .
j_call: TRBJ1-2
d_call: .

cdr3_aa: CASSLWLQNYGYTF
cdr3_nt: TGTGCCAGCAGTTTATGGTTACAGAACTATGGCTACACCTTC
v_call: TRBV28
clone_size: .
j_call: TRBJ1-2
d_call: .

cdr3_aa: CASALRGGNTEAFF
cdr3_nt: TGTGCCAGCGCCCTCCGGGGAGGGAACACTGAAGCTTTCTTT
v_call: TRBV28
clone_size: .
j_call: TRBJ1-1
d_call: .

cdr3_aa: CASSLFSGTSLSNEKLFF
cdr3_nt: TGTGCCAGCAGTTTATTCTCAGGGACCTCGCTGTCTAATGAAAAACTGTTTTTT
v_call: TRBV27
clone_size: .
j_call: TRBJ1-4
d_call: .

cdr3_aa: CASSVGGQGRGTEAFF
cdr3_nt: TGTGCCAGCAGCGTAGGAGGACAGGGTAGGGGCACTGAAGCTTTCTTT
v_call: TRBV9
clone_size: .
j_call: TRBJ1-1
d_call: TRBD1

cdr3_aa: CASSYSGRMNTEAFF
cdr3_nt: TGTGCCAGCAGTTACTCGGGCAGGATGAACACTGAAGCTTTCTTT
v_call: TRBV6-5
clone_size: .
j_call: TRBJ1-1
d_call: .

cdr3_aa: CASSRAGFSDEQYF
cdr3_nt: TGTGCCAGCAGTAGGGCAGGGTTTTCGGACGAGCAGTACTTC
v_call: TRBV28
clone_size: .
j_call: TRBJ2-7
d_call: .

cdr3_aa: CASSLVSGPLYEQYF
cdr3_nt: TGTGCCAGCAGCTTAGTGTCAGGCCCCCTCTACGAGCAGTACTTC
v_call: TRBV13
clone_size: .
j_call: TRBJ2-7
d_call: .

cdr3_aa: CASSLGRQDNEQFF
cdr3_nt: TGCGCCAGCAGCTTGGGCCGCCAAGACAATGAGCAGTTCTTC
v_call: TRBV5-1
clone_size: .
j_call: TRBJ2-1
d_call: .

cdr3_aa: CASSIDRLSGTQYF
cdr3_nt: TGTGCCAGTAGTATAGACAGACTATCGGGGACCCAGTACTTC
v_call: TRBV19
clone_size: .
j_call: TRBJ2-5
d_call: .

cdr3_aa: CASSLLAEYYEQYF
cdr3_nt: TGTGCCAGCAGCCTACTAGCGGAATACTACGAGCAGTACTTC
v_call: TRBV11-2
clone_size: .
j_call: TRBJ2-7
d_call: TRBD2

cdr3_aa: CAISESGHLQETQYF
cdr3_nt: TGTGCCATCAGTGAGTCCGGTCACCTCCAAGAGACCCAGTACTTC
v_call: TRBV10-3
clone_size: .
j_call: TRBJ2-5
d_call: .

cdr3_aa: CASSLAAGGGEQYF
cdr3_nt: TGTGCCAGCAGCTTAGCGGCAGGCGGGGGCGAGCAGTACTTC
v_call: TRBV7-3
clone_size: .
j_call: TRBJ2-7
d_call: TRBD2

cdr3_aa: CSVEDGGDEQYF
cdr3_nt: TGCAGCGTTGAAGATGGGGGTGACGAGCAGTACTTC
v_call: TRBV29-1
clone_size: .
j_call: TRBJ2-7
d_call: .

cdr3_aa: CASSTGVPEAFF
cdr3_nt: TGTGCCAGCAGTACAGGGGTCCCTGAAGCTTTCTTT
v_call: TRBV6-6
clone_size: .
j_call: TRBJ1-1
d_call: TRBD1

cdr3_aa: CASSQRQGPGELFF
cdr3_nt: TGCGCCAGCAGCCAGCGACAGGGTCCCGGGGAGCTGTTTTTT
v_call: TRBV4-1
clone_size: .
j_call: TRBJ2-2
d_call: TRBD1

cdr3_aa: CASSQGWQPTDTQYF
cdr3_nt: TGCGCCAGCAGCCAGGGTTGGCAGCCCACAGATACGCAGTATTTT
v_call: TRBV4-3
clone_size: .
j_call: TRBJ2-3
d_call: .

cdr3_aa: CASSGSGTNTGELFF
cdr3_nt: TGTGCCAGCAGCGGTAGCGGTACGAACACCGGGGAGCTGTTTTTT
v_call: TRBV9
clone_size: .
j_call: TRBJ2-2
d_call: .

cdr3_aa: CASSSLQQGPRTEAFF
cdr3_nt: TGTGCCAGCAGCTCTCTCCAACAGGGGCCCCGAACTGAAGCTTTCTTT
v_call: TRBV7-3
clone_size: .
j_call: TRBJ1-1
d_call: TRBD1

cdr3_aa: CATSRERPGLIVGNEQFF
cdr3_nt: TGTGCCACCAGCAGAGAGCGACCCGGACTAATTGTAGGCAATGAGCAGTTCTTC
v_call: TRBV15
clone_size: .
j_call: TRBJ2-1
d_call: .

cdr3_aa: CASSPSTRTGGLGTQYF
cdr3_nt: TGCGCCAGCAGCCCCTCCACCCGGACAGGGGGTTTGGGTACGCAGTATTTT
v_call: TRBV5-1
clone_size: .
j_call: TRBJ2-3
d_call: TRBD1

cdr3_aa: CASSLDRFEAFF
cdr3_nt: TGTGCCAGCAGCTTAGACCGATTTGAAGCTTTCTTT
v_call: TRBV7-2
clone_size: .
j_call: TRBJ1-1
d_call: .

cdr3_aa: CASSPLGQETQYF
cdr3_nt: TGCGCCAGCAGCCCCCTGGGACAAGAGACCCAGTACTTC
v_call: TRBV4-1
clone_size: .
j_call: TRBJ2-5
d_call: .

cdr3_aa: CASSSAPLSIVGEQYF
cdr3_nt: TGTGCCAGCAGCTCCGCTCCCCTTTCGATTGTAGGCGAGCAGTACTTC
v_call: TRBV7-9
clone_size: .
j_call: TRBJ2-7
d_call: .

cdr3_aa: CASSTRDSYNEQFF
cdr3_nt: TGTGCCAGCAGCACCCGGGACTCCTACAATGAGCAGTTCTTC
v_call: TRBV13
clone_size: .
j_call: TRBJ2-1
d_call: .

cdr3_aa: CASSFGFEQYF
cdr3_nt: TGTGCCAGCAGCTTCGGCTTCGAGCAGTACTTC
v_call: TRBV5-6
clone_size: .
j_call: TRBJ2-7
d_call: .

cdr3_aa: CASSATGGVTDTQYF
cdr3_nt: TGTGCCAGCAGCGCGACGGGAGGGGTCACAGATACGCAGTATTTT
v_call: TRBV7-9
clone_size: .
j_call: TRBJ2-3
d_call: TRBD2

cdr3_aa: CASSFGQKGFF
cdr3_nt: TGTGCCAGCAGTTTTGGACAGAAGGGGTTCTTC
v_call: TRBV6-6
clone_size: .
j_call: TRBJ2-1
d_call: .

cdr3_aa: CASRRKAGREDEQFF
cdr3_nt: TGTGCCAGCAGAAGGAAGGCGGGACGAGAAGATGAGCAGTTCTTC
v_call: TRBV6-4
clone_size: once
j_call: TRBJ2-1
d_call: .